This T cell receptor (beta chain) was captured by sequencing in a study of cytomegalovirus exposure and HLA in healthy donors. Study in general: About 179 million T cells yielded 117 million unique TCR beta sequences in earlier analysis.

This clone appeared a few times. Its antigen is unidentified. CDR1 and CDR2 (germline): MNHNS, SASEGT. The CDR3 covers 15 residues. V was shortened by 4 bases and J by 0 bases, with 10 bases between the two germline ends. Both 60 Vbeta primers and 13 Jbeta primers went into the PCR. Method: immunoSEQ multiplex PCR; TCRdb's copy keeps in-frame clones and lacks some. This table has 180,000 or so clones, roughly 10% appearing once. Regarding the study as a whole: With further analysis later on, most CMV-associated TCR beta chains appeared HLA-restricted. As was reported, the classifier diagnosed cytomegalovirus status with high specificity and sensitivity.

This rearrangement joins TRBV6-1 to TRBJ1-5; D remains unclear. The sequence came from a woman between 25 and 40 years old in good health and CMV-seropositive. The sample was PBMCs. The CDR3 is CASSGHGYSNQPQHF. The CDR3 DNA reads TGTGCCAGCAGTGGACACGGTTATAGCAATCAGCCCCAGCATTTT.